The 4 T cell receptor beta chains given below trace back to one sample, sequenced in a study of blood T cells in healthy people across ages. PCR was performed a second time for about 7 to 12 cycles using a sample-barcoded 5' primer and a J-beta primer mix. TCRdb re-derived calls from the 5' RACE reads in MiXCR, one entry per CDR3 protein. The table records about 650,000 distinct CDR3 sequences, approximately 30% of them present only once. The sample was blood. These receptors all come from a woman at least 80 years old in good health.

This clonotype occurred many times. The chain is built from TRBV12-5 and TRBJ2-7, with TRBD2 as a possible D gene (6 bases). The CDR3 extends over 13 amino acids. CDR1 is LGHNT and CDR2 is FRNRAP in the germline V gene. The V end was cut by 4 bases, the J end by 4 bases, with 11 bases between. CDR3 nucleotides: TGTGCTAGTGGTTACGGAGGGGCGTACGAGCAGTACTTC. Protein sequence: CASGYGGAYEQYF.

This clonotype occurred a few times. The J gene is TRBJ2-3, the V gene TRBV30, with TRBD2 matching 9 bases. V shed 3 bases and J 5 bases; nucleotides not matched to a gene: 9. Germline loops: CDR1 GTSNPN, CDR2 SVGIG (reference sequence). The CDR3 covers 15 residues. The CDR3 sequence is CAWSALAGLLDTQYF. The CDR3 DNA reads as TGTGCCTGGAGCGCCCTAGCGGGGCTCTTAGATACGCAGTATTTT.

Points on this clonotype: A junction boundary mismatches the germline segment, possibly from a read error. The V and J genes are TRBV27 and TRBJ2-1; 9 nucleotides line up with TRBD1. The CDR3 has 15 residues. Germline CDR1 MNHEY, CDR2 SMNVEV (reference sequence). In DNA form, the CDR3 reads TGTGCCAGCAGTTTCCGGACAGGGGCCTACAGTGAGCAGTTCTTC. This encodes CASSFRTGAYSEQFF.

J is TRBJ1-2 and V is TRBV5-4, with D perhaps matching TRBD1 (6 bases). The V gene lost 5 bases and the J gene lost 2 bases, with 22 bases spanning the gap. Germline-derived CDR1 and CDR2 are SGHNT and YYREEE (reference sequence). The length of the CDR3 is 17 residues. The CDR3 is CASRPQAAGAQNYGYTF. CDR3 in DNA: TGTGCCAGCAGACCTCAAGCCGCAGGGGCTCAAAACTATGGCTACACCTTC. Variable domain in full (rest from reference TRBV5-4 and TRBJ1-2): ETGVTQSPTHLIKTRGQQVTLRCSSQSGHNTVSWYQQALGQGPQFIFQYYREEENGRGNFPPRFSGLQFPNYSSELNVNALELDDSALYLCASRPQAAGAQNYGYTFGSGTRLTVV.